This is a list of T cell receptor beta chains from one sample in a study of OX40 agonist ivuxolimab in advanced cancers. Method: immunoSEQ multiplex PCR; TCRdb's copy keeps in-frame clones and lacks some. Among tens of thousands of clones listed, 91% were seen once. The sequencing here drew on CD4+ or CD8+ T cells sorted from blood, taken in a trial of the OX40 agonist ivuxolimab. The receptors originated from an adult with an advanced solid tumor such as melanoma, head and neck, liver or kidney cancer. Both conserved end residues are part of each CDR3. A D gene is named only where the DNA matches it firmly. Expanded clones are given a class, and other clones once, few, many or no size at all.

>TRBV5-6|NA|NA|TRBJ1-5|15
CASSLGGGDNQPQHF
TGTGCCAGCAGCTTGGGGGGTGGGGACAATCAGCCCCAGCATTTT
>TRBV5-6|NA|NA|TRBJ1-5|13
CASSLAEGQPQHF
TGTGCCAGCAGCTTGGCCGAGGGGCAGCCCCAGCATTTT
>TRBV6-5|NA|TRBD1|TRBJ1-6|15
CASSRGQTYNSPLHF
TGTGCCAGCAGCCGGGGACAGACTTATAATTCACCCCTCCACTTT
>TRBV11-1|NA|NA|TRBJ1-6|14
CASSLGSPVSPLHF
TGTGCCAGCAGCTTGGGGAGCCCGGTATCACCCCTCCACTTT
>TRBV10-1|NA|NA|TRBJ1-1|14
CASSADPRGPEAFF
TGCGCCAGCAGCGCAGACCCCAGAGGTCCGGAAGCTTTCTTT
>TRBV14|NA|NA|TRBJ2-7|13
CASSVGGSYEQYF
TGTGCCAGCAGCGTCGGGGGATCCTACGAGCAGTACTTC
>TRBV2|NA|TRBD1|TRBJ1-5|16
CASRGTGDYSNQPQHF
TGTGCCAGCAGGGGGACAGGAGATTATAGCAATCAGCCCCAGCATTTT
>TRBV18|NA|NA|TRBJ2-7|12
CASSHSTAEQYF
TGTGCCAGCTCACATAGTACAGCCGAGCAGTACTTC
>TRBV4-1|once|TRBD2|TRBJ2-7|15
CASSQASGATYEQYF
TGCGCCAGCAGCCAAGCTAGCGGGGCAACCTACGAGCAGTACTTC
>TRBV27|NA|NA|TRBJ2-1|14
CASSLSNRVNEQFF
TGTGCCAGCAGTTTGTCTAACCGGGTTAATGAGCAGTTCTTC
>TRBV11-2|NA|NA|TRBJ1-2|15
CASSSQSPGFGSYTF
TGTGCCAGCAGCTCACAGTCACCAGGGTTTGGCAGCTACACCTTC
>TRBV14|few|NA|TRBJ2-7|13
CASSLNLAYEQYF
TGTGCCAGCAGCCTCAATCTGGCCTACGAGCAGTACTTC
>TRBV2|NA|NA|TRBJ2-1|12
CASREAYNEQFF
TGTGCCAGCAGAGAGGCGTACAATGAGCAGTTCTTC
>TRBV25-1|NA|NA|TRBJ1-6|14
CASSESSVRVPLHF
TGTGCCAGCAGTGAATCCTCTGTTAGGGTTCCCCTCCACTTT
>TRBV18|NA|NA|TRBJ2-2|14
CASSPSPYTGELFF
TGTGCCAGCTCGCCTAGCCCGTACACCGGGGAGCTGTTTTTT
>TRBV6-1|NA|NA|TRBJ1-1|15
CASSAKFGVRGEAFF
TGTGCCAGCAGTGCTAAGTTTGGGGTGAGGGGTGAAGCTTTCTTT
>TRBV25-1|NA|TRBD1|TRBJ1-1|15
CASSVRQGRGTEAFF
TGTGCCAGCAGTGTCCGACAGGGGAGAGGCACTGAAGCTTTCTTT
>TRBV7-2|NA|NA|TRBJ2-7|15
CASSLVGGGTYEQYF
TGTGCCAGCAGCTTGGTGGGGGGGGGCACCTACGAGCAGTACTTC
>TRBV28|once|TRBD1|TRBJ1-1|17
CASSARQGSLAGTEAFF
TGTGCCAGCAGTGCCCGACAGGGTTCCCTGGCCGGAACTGAAGCTTTCTTT
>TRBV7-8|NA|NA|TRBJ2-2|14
CASSLVSDTGELFF
TGTGCCAGCAGCTTAGTTTCAGACACCGGGGAGCTGTTTTTT
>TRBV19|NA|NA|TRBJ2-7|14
CASSIVPDSYEQYF
TGTGCCAGTAGTATAGTCCCAGACTCCTACGAGCAGTACTTC
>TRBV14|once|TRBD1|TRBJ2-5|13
CASSPYRGETQYF
TGTGCCAGCAGCCCTTACAGGGGTGAGACCCAGTACTTC
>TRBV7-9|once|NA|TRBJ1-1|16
CASSLAGAGMNTEAFF
TGTGCCAGCAGCTTAGCGGGGGCAGGTATGAACACTGAAGCTTTCTTT
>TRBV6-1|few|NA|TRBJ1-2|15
CASSGEFDTGYGYTF
TGTGCCAGCAGTGGGGAGTTTGACACCGGCTATGGCTACACCTTC
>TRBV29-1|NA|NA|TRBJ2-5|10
CSVERETQYF
TGCAGCGTTGAACGAGAGACCCAGTACTTC
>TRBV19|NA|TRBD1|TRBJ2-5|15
CASSNHRGPGETQYF
TGTGCCAGTAGTAATCACAGGGGACCCGGAGAGACCCAGTACTTC
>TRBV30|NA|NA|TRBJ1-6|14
CAWSEANREWRLHF
TGTGCCTGGAGTGAGGCGAACAGGGAGTGGCGCCTCCACTTT
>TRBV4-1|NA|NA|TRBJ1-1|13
CASSQVGNTEAFF
TGCGCCAGCAGCCAGGTTGGGAACACTGAAGCTTTCTTT
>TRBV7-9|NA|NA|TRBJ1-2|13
CASSGGTLDGYTF
TGTGCCAGCAGCGGCGGGACTTTAGATGGCTACACCTTC
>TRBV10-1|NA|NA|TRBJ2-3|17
CASSESESAKQTDTQYF
TGCGCCAGCAGTGAGTCGGAGTCAGCGAAACAGACAGATACGCAGTATTTT
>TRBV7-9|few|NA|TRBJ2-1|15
CASSYTTSSYNEQFF
TGTGCCAGCAGCTATACTACAAGCTCCTACAATGAGCAGTTCTTC
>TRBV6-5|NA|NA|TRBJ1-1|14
CASSYGRESSEAFF
TGTGCCAGCAGTTACGGGCGGGAGTCTTCTGAAGCTTTCTTT
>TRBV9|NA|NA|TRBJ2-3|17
CASSGPAGWTSTDTQYF
TGTGCCAGCAGCGGTCCCGCGGGTTGGACTAGCACAGATACGCAGTATTTT
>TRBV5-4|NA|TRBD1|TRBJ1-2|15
CASSPVAGGRYGYTF
TGTGCCAGCAGCCCGGTCGCAGGGGGAAGGTATGGCTACACCTTC
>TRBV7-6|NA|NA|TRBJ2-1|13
CASRVADSDEQFF
TGTGCCAGCAGGGTTGCGGATTCGGATGAGCAGTTCTTC
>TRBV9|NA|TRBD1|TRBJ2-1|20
CASSPRDRGHQASSYNEQFF
TGTGCCAGCAGCCCCCGGGACAGGGGGCATCAGGCGAGCTCCTACAATGAGCAGTTCTTC
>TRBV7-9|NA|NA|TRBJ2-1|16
CASSGVSAGPYNEQFF
TGTGCCAGCAGCGGGGTTTCCGCGGGTCCCTACAATGAGCAGTTCTTC
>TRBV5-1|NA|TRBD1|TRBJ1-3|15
CASSSDRGPGNTIYF
TGCGCCAGCAGCTCCGACAGGGGGCCTGGAAACACCATATATTTT
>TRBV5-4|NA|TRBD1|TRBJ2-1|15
CASSLLGQGGNEQFF
TGTGCCAGCAGCTTGTTAGGACAGGGTGGTAATGAGCAGTTCTTC
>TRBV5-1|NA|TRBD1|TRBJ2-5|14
CASSLDRVQETQYF
TGCGCCAGCAGCTTAGACAGGGTTCAGGAGACCCAGTACTTC
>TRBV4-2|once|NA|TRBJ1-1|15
CASSQDSGLRTEAFF
TGTGCCAGCAGCCAGGACAGTGGATTGCGCACTGAAGCTTTCTTT
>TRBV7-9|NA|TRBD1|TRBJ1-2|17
CASSSWLGTLDRDGYTF
TGTGCCAGCAGCTCTTGGCTAGGGACCCTGGACAGGGACGGCTACACCTTC
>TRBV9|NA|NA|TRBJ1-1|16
CASSATPVGENTEAFF
TGTGCCAGCAGCGCCACCCCCGTCGGGGAGAACACTGAAGCTTTCTTT
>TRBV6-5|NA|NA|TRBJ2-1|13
CASSYQGDNEQFF
TGTGCCAGCAGTTACCAAGGAGACAATGAGCAGTTCTTC
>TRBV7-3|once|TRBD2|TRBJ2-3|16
CASSTPSGRARDTQYF
TGTGCCAGCAGCACACCTAGCGGGAGGGCGAGAGATACGCAGTATTTT
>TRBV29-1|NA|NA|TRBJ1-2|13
CSTKTAANYGYTF
TGCAGCACAAAGACGGCCGCTAACTATGGCTACACCTTC
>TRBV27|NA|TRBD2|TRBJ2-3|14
CASSYSGGAYTQYF
TGTGCCAGCAGTTATAGCGGGGGGGCCTATACGCAGTATTTT
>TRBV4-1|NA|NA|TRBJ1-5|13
CASSHLGDQPQHF
TGCGCCAGCAGCCACTTAGGAGATCAGCCCCAGCATTTT
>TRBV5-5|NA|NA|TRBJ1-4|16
CASSLIPGPAREKLFF
TGTGCCAGCAGCTTAATCCCGGGACCAGCTCGTGAAAAACTGTTTTTT
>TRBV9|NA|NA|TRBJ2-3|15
CASSAGTADTDTQYF
TGTGCCAGCAGCGCAGGAACAGCGGATACAGATACGCAGTATTTT
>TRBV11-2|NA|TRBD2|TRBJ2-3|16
CASSLGGGAAWDTQYF
TGTGCCAGCAGCTTGGGCGGGGGGGCGGCGTGGGATACGCAGTATTTT
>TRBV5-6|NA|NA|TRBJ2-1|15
CASSRYRPQNNEQFF
TGTGCCAGCAGCAGGTACCGGCCCCAAAACAATGAGCAGTTCTTC
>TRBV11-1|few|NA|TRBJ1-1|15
CASSLLGGVGTEAFF
TGTGCCAGCAGCTTACTCGGGGGCGTTGGGACTGAAGCTTTCTTT
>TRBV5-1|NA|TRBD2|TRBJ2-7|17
CASILTPETSGNYEQYF
TGCGCCAGCATTCTGACCCCCGAGACTAGCGGGAACTACGAGCAGTACTTC
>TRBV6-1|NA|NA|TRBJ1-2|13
CASKDRSNYGYTF
TGTGCCAGCAAGGACAGATCTAACTATGGCTACACCTTC
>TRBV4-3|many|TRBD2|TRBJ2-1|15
CASSQLLAGNNEQFF
TGCGCCAGCAGCCAACTACTAGCGGGGAACAATGAGCAGTTCTTC
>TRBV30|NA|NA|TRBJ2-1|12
CAWSEISGEQFF
TGTGCCTGGAGTGAGATTAGCGGTGAGCAGTTCTTC
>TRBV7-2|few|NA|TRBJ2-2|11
CASSKLGELFF
TGTGCCAGCAGCAAGCTAGGGGAGCTGTTTTTT
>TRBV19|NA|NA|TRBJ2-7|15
CASSIQASWTYEQYF
TGTGCCAGTAGTATACAGGCATCCTGGACCTACGAGCAGTACTTC